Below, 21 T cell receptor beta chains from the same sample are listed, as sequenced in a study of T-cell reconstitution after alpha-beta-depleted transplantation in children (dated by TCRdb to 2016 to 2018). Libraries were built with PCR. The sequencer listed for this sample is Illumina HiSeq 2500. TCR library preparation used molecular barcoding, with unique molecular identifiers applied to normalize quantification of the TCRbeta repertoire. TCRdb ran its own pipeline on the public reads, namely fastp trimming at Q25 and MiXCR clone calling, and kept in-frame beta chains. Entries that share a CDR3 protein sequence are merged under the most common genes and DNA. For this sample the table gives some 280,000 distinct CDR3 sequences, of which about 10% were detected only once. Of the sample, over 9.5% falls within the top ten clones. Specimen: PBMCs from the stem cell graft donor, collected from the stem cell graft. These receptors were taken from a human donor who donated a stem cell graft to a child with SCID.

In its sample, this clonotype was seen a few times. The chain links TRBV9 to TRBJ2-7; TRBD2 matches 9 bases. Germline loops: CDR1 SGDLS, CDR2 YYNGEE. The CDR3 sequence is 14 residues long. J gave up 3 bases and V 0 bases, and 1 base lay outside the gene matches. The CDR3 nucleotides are TGTGCCAGCAGCGTAGCTAGCGGGGACTACGAGCAGTACTTC. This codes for CASSVASGDYEQYF.

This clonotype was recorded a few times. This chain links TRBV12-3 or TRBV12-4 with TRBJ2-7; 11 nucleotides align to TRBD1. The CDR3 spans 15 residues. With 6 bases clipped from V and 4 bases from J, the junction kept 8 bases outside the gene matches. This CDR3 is CASRWGGQGEYEQYF. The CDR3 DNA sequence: TGTGCCAGCAGGTGGGGGGGACAGGGGGAGTACGAGCAGTACTTC.

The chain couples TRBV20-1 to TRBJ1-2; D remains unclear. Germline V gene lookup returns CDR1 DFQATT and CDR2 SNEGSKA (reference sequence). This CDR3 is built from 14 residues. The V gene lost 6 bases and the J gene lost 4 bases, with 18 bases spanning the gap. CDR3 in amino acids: CSAKITRDAYGYTF. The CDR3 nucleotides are TGCAGTGCCAAGATTACTAGGGATGCCTATGGCTACACCTTC.

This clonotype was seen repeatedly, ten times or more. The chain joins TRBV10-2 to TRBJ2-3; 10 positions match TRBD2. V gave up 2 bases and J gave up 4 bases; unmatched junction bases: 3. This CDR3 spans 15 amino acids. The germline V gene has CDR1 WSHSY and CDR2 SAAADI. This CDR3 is CASSESGGAADTQYF. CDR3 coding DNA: TGCGCCAGCAGTGAGAGCGGGGGGGCCGCAGATACGCAGTATTTT.

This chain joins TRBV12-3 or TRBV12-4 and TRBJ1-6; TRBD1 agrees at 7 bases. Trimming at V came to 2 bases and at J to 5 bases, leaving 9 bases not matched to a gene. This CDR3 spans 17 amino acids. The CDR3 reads CASSLKGSGQHNSPLHF. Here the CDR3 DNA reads TGTGCCAGCAGTTTAAAGGGGTCGGGACAGCATAATTCACCCCTCCACTTT.

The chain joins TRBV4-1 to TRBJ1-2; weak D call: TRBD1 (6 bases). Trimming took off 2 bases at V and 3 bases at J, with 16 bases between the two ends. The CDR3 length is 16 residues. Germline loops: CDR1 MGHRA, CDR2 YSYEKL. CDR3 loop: CASSQSSGQIYYGYTF. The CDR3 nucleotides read TGCGCCAGCAGCCAAAGCTCAGGACAGATTTACTATGGCTACACCTTC.

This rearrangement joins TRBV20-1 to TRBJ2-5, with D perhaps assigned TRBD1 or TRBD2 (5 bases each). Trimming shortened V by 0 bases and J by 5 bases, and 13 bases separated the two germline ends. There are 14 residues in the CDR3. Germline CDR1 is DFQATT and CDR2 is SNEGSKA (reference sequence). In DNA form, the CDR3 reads TGCAGTGCTAGAGATGGATGGGGCGGGGAGACCCAGTACTTC. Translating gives CSARDGWGGETQYF.

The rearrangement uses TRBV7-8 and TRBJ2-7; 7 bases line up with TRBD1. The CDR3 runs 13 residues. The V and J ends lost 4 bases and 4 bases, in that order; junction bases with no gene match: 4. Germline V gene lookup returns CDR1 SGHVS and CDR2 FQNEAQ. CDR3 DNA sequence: TGTGCCAGCAGCTCTCTGACAGGGTACGAGCAGTACTTC. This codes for CASSSLTGYEQYF.

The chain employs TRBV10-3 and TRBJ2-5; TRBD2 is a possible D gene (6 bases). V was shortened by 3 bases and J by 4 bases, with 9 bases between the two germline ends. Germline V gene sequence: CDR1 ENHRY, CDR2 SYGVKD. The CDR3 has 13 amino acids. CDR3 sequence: CAISDGGGETQYF. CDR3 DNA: TGTGCCATCAGTGATGGGGGAGGAGAGACCCAGTACTTC.

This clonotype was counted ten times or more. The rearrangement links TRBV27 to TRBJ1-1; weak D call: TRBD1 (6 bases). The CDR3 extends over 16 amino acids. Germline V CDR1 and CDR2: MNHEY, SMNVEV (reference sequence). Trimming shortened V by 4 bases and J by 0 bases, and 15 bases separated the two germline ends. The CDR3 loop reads CASSYTDRNMNTEAFF. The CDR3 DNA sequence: TGTGCCAGCAGTTATACGGACAGAAACATGAACACTGAAGCTTTCTTT.

The DNA of the CDR3 is TGCGCCAGCAGCCAAGTGTGGCAGGGGGACGTAGAGCAGTACTTC. This sequence encodes CASSQVWQGDVEQYF. The chain couples TRBV4-1 to TRBJ2-7, with 7 nucleotides matching TRBD1. Unmatched junction bases numbered 10, after V lost 1 base and J lost 7 bases. This CDR3 is 15 amino acids long. CDR1 is MGHRA and CDR2 is YSYEKL in the germline V gene.

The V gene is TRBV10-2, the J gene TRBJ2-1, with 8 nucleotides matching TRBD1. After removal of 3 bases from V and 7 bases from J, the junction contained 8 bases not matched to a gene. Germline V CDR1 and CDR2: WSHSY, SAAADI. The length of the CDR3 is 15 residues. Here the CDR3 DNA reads TGCGCCAGCAGTGAAAGGACAGGGTCTTTGAATGAGCAGTTCTTC. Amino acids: CASSERTGSLNEQFF.

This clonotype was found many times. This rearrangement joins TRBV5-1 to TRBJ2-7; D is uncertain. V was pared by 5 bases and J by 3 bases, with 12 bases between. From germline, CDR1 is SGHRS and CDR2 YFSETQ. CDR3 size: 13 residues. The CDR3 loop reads CASSRYSGYEQYF. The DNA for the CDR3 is TGCGCCAGCAGTAGATACAGTGGCTACGAGCAGTACTTC.

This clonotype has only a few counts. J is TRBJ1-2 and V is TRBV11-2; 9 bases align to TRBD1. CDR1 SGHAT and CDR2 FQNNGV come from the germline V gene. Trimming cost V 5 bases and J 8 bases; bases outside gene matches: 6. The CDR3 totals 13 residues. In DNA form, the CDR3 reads TGTGCCAGCAGCCCGGACAGGGGTTCGGGCTACACCTTC. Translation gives CASSPDRGSGYTF.

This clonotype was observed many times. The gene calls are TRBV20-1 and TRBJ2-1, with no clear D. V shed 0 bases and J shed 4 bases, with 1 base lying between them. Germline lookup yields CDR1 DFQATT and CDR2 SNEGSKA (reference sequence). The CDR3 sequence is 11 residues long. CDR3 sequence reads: CSAREYNEQFF. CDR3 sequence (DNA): TGCAGTGCTAGAGAATACAATGAGCAGTTCTTC.

For the CDR3, the DNA is TGTGCCAGCAGCCTTATCCGGGGATACAGCACAGATACGCAGTATTTT. It is translated as CASSLIRGYSTDTQYF. The J gene is TRBJ2-3, the V gene TRBV6-1; weak D call: TRBD2 (5 bases). V was cut by 6 bases and J by 0 bases, with 16 bases left in between. Germline V gene data show CDR1 as MNHNS and CDR2 as SASEGT. The CDR3 is made up of 16 amino acids.

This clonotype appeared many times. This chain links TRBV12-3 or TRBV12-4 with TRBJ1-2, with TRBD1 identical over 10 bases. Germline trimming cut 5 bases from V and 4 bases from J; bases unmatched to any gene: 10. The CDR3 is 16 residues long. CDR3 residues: CASSPPGTGATYGYTF. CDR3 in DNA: TGTGCCAGCAGTCCCCCGGGGACAGGGGCGACCTATGGCTACACCTTC.

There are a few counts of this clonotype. CDR3 in amino acids: CASLWGATGELFF. As DNA, the CDR3 is TGTGCCAGCCTTTGGGGGGCCACCGGGGAGCTGTTTTTT. This sequence joins TRBV12-3 or TRBV12-4 and TRBJ2-2; D might be TRBD1 or TRBD2, each matching 6 bases. CDR3 length: 13 residues. Trimming took off 8 bases at V and 4 bases at J, with 11 bases between the two ends.

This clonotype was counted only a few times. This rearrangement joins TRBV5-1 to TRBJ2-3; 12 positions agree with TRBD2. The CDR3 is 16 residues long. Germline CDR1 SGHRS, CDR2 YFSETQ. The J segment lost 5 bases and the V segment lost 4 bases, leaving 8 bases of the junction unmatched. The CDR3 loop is CASSPGLAGIGDTQYF. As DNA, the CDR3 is TGCGCCAGCAGCCCAGGACTAGCGGGGATTGGAGATACGCAGTATTTT.

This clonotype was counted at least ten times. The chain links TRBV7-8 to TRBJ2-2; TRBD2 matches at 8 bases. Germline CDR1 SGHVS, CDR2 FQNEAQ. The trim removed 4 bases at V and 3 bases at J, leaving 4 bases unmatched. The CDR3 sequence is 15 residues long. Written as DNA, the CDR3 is TGTGCCAGCAGCTCTATAGCGGGATACACCGGGGAGCTGTTTTTT. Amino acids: CASSSIAGYTGELFF.

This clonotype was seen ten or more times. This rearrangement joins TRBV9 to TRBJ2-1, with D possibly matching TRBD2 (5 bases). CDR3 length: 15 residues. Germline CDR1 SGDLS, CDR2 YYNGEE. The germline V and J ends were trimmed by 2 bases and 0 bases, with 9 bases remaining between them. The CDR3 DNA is TGTGCCAGCAGCGTCCTCGGGGACTCCTACAATGAGCAGTTCTTC. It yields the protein CASSVLGDSYNEQFF.